Listed here are 7 T cell receptor beta chains from one sample, sequenced in a study of PD-L1 blockade in urothelial cancer. Time point noted: pretreatment peripheral blood. Repertoires were generated with immunoSEQ multiplex PCR, while TCRdb's copy carries only in-frame clones and drops some. The data hold roughly 43,000 clones, with 80% observed a single time. This material consisted of PBMCs, taken around atezolizumab (anti-PD-L1) treatment. These receptors originate from a man aged 60-69 years with urothelial cancer.

This sequence joins TRBV30 and TRBJ2-7; 12 positions match TRBD2. The germline CDR1 and CDR2 sequences are GTSNPN and SVGIG (reference sequence). The CDR3 is 15 amino acids. Trimming at V came to 6 bases and at J to 5 bases, leaving 11 bases not matched to a gene. The CDR3 DNA is TGTGCCTGCAACCCGTCACTAGCGGGAGGAGACGAGCAGTACTTC. It is translated as CACNPSLAGGDEQYF.

The CDR3 spells CASSPTFSGSLNEQFF. CDR3 coding DNA: TGTGCCAGCAGTCCAACCTTTAGCGGGAGTCTTAATGAGCAGTTCTTC. J is TRBJ2-1 and V is TRBV28, with TRBD2 matching over 9 bases. The V gene end was trimmed by 5 bases and the J gene end by 7 bases; junction bases not matched to a gene: 12. Germline values: CDR1 MDHEN, CDR2 SYDVKM. The CDR3 runs 16 residues.

In its sample, this clone was seen a few times. J is TRBJ1-2 and V is TRBV6-5, with TRBD1 matching over 11 bases. Trimming at V came to 5 bases and at J to 7 bases, leaving 6 bases not matched to a gene. Germline CDR1 MNHEY, CDR2 SVGAGI. This CDR3 has 14 residues. The CDR3 sequence: CASSPQGQGVGYTF. The DNA of the CDR3 is TGTGCCAGCAGTCCACAGGGACAGGGGGTTGGCTACACCTTC.

Written as DNA, the CDR3 is TGTGCCAGCAGCTCCCTGGGGGTAGCGGGAGGGGAGACCCAGTACTTC. It is translated as CASSSLGVAGGETQYF. The rearrangement uses TRBV5-6 and TRBJ2-5, with TRBD2 identical over 11 bases. Germline lookup yields CDR1 SGHDT and CDR2 YYEEEE. Losses at the gene ends were 3 bases for V and 5 bases for J; bases not matched to a gene: 9. The CDR3 consists of 16 residues.

The chain couples TRBV6-5 to TRBJ1-5, with D possibly matching TRBD1 (5 bases). This CDR3 has 13 amino acids. V lost 8 bases to trimming and J lost 7 bases, with 15 bases between them. Germline V gene sequence: CDR1 MNHEY, CDR2 SVGAGI. CDR3 sequence: CASGGGNRQPQHF. The CDR3, as DNA: TGTGCCAGCGGCGGGGGGAACAGGCAGCCCCAGCATTTT.

By sample share, this clone is large. The V call is TRBV5-5, the J call TRBJ2-7, with 11 bases matching TRBD2. There are 15 residues in the CDR3. The J segment lost 7 bases and the V segment lost 2 bases, leaving 8 bases of the junction unmatched. Germline V gene sequence: CDR1 SGHKS, CDR2 YYEKEE (reference sequence). The CDR3 protein is CASSFNLAGGSEQYF. In DNA form, the CDR3 reads TGTGCCAGCAGCTTTAACCTAGCGGGAGGTAGTGAGCAGTACTTC.

This chain connects TRBV5-4 to TRBJ1-1; the D gene is possibly TRBD1 (5 bases). CDR3 length: 16 amino acids. CDR1 and CDR2 from the germline V gene are SGHNT and YYREEE (reference sequence). Trimming took off 0 bases at V and 3 bases at J, with 15 bases between the two ends. The CDR3 protein is CASSLGRGLLDTEAFF. In nucleotides, the CDR3 is TGTGCCAGCAGCTTGGGAAGGGGTCTCCTTGACACTGAAGCTTTCTTT.